These 19 T cell receptor beta chains came from one sample sequenced in a study of blood T cell repertoires in COVID-19. The method was immunoSEQ multiplex PCR; TCRdb's version includes in-frame clones alone and lacks a portion of them. The profile shows over 350,000 clones, nearly 90% of them singletons. Sequenced sample: PBMCs or T cells enriched from blood (not recorded which). Receptors were obtained from a woman younger than 30 with acute COVID-19.

This chain links TRBV9 with TRBJ1-1; 7 bases are shared with TRBD1. The CDR3 consists of 15 residues. Germline CDR1 is SGDLS and CDR2 is YYNGEE. V lost 2 bases and J lost 3; bases outside the gene matches: 7. CDR3 protein: CASSVGTVRDTEAFF. In nucleotides, the CDR3 is TGTGCCAGCAGCGTCGGGACAGTTCGAGACACTGAAGCTTTCTTT.

Concerning this clone: The sample has other DNA sequences that encode this CDR3 too. Here the CDR3 reads CASSLTGGNEQFF. DNA for the CDR3: TGTGCCAGCAGTTTAACAGGGGGCAATGAGCAGTTCTTC. The chain is built from TRBV28 and TRBJ2-1, with 8 positions matching TRBD1. V lost 2 bases to trimming and J lost 6 bases; unmatched junction nucleotides: 0. The CDR3 runs 13 residues. CDR1 and CDR2 from the germline V gene are MDHEN and SYDVKM.

This clone has more than one count but fewer than ten. The J gene is TRBJ2-1, the V gene TRBV28, with 10 bases identical to TRBD2. This CDR3 region has 15 residues. In germline, CDR1 is MDHEN, CDR2 SYDVKM. With V trimmed by 6 bases and J by 4 bases, 6 bases remained unmatched. CDR3 sequence reads: CASRTSGETYNEQFF. The CDR3 DNA reads TGTGCCAGCAGAACTAGCGGGGAGACTTACAATGAGCAGTTCTTC. The full variable domain, in which reference TRBV28 and TRBJ2-1 provide the parts outside the CDR3, is DVKVTQSSRYLVKRTGEKVFLECVQDMDHENMFWYRQDPGLGLRLIYFSYDVKMKEKGDIPEGYSVSREKKERFSLILESASTNQTSMYLCASRTSGETYNEQFFGPGTRLTVL.

This chain links TRBV7-9 with TRBJ1-1, with D perhaps TRBD1 (5 bases). The CDR3 spans 15 residues. Germline V gene data show CDR1 as SEHNR and CDR2 as FQNEAQ (reference sequence). V was trimmed by 5 bases and J by 2 bases, leaving 15 bases between them. The CDR3: CASSQAAGGNTEAFF. CDR3 nucleotides: TGTGCCAGCAGCCAGGCGGCGGGGGGAAACACTGAAGCTTTCTTT.

This clone was picked up a small number of times. The chain is built from TRBV7-9 and TRBJ2-3; D is uncertain. Trimming took 4 bases from V and 2 from J, leaving 4 bases between them. Germline V gene sequence: CDR1 SEHNR, CDR2 FQNEAQ (reference sequence). This CDR3 contains 12 residues. The CDR3 region is CASSSSTDTQYF. The CDR3 DNA reads TGTGCCAGCAGCTCCTCCACAGATACGCAGTATTTT.

This chain links TRBV2 with TRBJ2-1; 10 bases agree with TRBD2. Trimming removed 5 bases from V and 4 bases from J; junction bases left unmatched: 5. CDR1 SNHLY and CDR2 FYNNEI come from the germline V gene. The CDR3 is made up of 15 amino acids. DNA for the CDR3: TGTGCCAGCAGTTCTAGCGGGGGTTCGTACAATGAGCAGTTCTTC. Translation gives CASSSSGGSYNEQFF.

V gene TRBV5-5 combines with J gene TRBJ2-7; 9 bases fit TRBD1. V lost 8 bases, J lost 4 bases, and 10 bases stayed unmatched. CDR1 is SGHKS and CDR2 is YYEKEE in the germline V gene (reference sequence). CDR3 length: 14 residues. The CDR3 protein is CASTGGAQIYEQYF. CDR3 nucleotide sequence: TGTGCCAGTACAGGGGGCGCGCAGATTTACGAGCAGTACTTC.

The rearrangement uses TRBV19 and TRBJ1-5, with TRBD1 matching over 9 bases. Germline CDR1 is LNHDA and CDR2 is SQIVND (reference sequence). Trimming cost V 6 bases and J 0 bases; bases outside gene matches: 6. This CDR3 has 16 residues. CDR3 nucleotides: TGTGCCAGTAGGGACAGGGGCGGCGATAGCAATCAGCCCCAGCATTTT. Residues: CASRDRGGDSNQPQHF.

V usage is TRBV9 and J usage is TRBJ1-4; TRBD1 matches 8 bases. This CDR3 contains 16 residues. Germline CDR1 is SGDLS and CDR2 is YYNGEE. V gave up 3 bases and J gave up 2 bases; unmatched junction bases: 6. CDR3 coding DNA: TGTGCCAGCAGCGACCCCACAGGGGGGACTAATGAAAAACTGTTTTTT. It is translated as CASSDPTGGTNEKLFF.

J is TRBJ1-5 and V is TRBV4-1; unclear D gene. CDR1 is MGHRA and CDR2 is YSYEKL in the germline V gene. CDR3 length: 14 amino acids. Trimming took 2 bases from V and 1 from J, leaving 6 bases between them. CDR3 protein: CASSQLLSNQPQHF. The CDR3 DNA reads TGCGCCAGCAGCCAACTCCTGAGCAATCAGCCCCAGCATTTT.

The chain joins TRBV5-1 to TRBJ2-7; 9 nucleotides line up with TRBD1. Germline V gives CDR1 SGHRS, CDR2 YFSETQ. This CDR3 spans 14 amino acids. J lost 3 bases, V lost 6 bases, and 7 bases had no gene match. The CDR3: CASKPSDRGYEQYF. The CDR3 DNA sequence: TGCGCCAGCAAACCATCGGACAGGGGCTACGAGCAGTACTTC.

The chain combines TRBV28 with TRBJ1-6; D not certain. The germline V gene has CDR1 MDHEN and CDR2 SYDVKM. The CDR3 spans 14 residues. Trimming removed 2 bases from V and 6 bases from J, with 8 bases in between. The CDR3 protein is CASSLRVTNSPLHF. CDR3 DNA sequence: TGTGCCAGCAGTTTACGGGTTACTAATTCACCCCTCCACTTT.

The genes are TRBV16 and TRBJ2-3, with a tentative D call TRBD2 (5 bases). CDR1 is KGHSY and CDR2 is FQNENV in the germline V gene. The length of the CDR3 is 14 residues. V was shortened by 2 bases and J by 1 base, with 7 bases between the two germline ends. CDR3 region: CASSQAGGTDTQYF. The DNA of the CDR3 is TGTGCCAGCAGCCAAGCGGGTGGCACAGATACGCAGTATTTT.

The genes are TRBV27 and TRBJ1-1, with a weak D call TRBD1 (5 bases). CDR1 and CDR2 from the germline V gene are MNHEY and SMNVEV (reference sequence). With 8 bases removed from V and 6 bases from J, the gap between germline ends came to 19 bases. This CDR3 is built from 14 residues. The CDR3 spells CASSLGGGFPEAFF. The CDR3 DNA is TGTGCCAGCTCTCTGGGGGGGGGATTTCCTGAAGCTTTCTTT.

The V gene is TRBV7-2, the J gene TRBJ2-1; D is perhaps TRBD2 (6 bases). The germline CDR1 and CDR2 sequences are SGHTA and FQGNSA. Trimming shortened V by 5 bases and J by 2 bases, and 16 bases separated the two germline ends. The CDR3 extends over 16 amino acids. The CDR3, as DNA: TGTGCCAGCAGCGCGACCTGGGGGGTTCCCTACAATGAGCAGTTCTTC. Encoded protein: CASSATWGVPYNEQFF.

This clone has only one observation. The chain joins TRBV3-1 (or the pseudogene TRBV3-2) to TRBJ1-1; no clear D gene. The CDR3 extends over 12 amino acids. In germline, CDR1 is LGHDT, CDR2 YNNKEL (reference sequence). Trimming took off 7 bases at V and 5 bases at J, with 11 bases between the two ends. CDR3 region: CASKNPGTEAFF. DNA of the CDR3: TGTGCCAGCAAGAATCCGGGTACTGAAGCTTTCTTT.

Points on this clone: Other DNA sequences of this sample code for an identical CDR3. CDR3 sequence (DNA): TGTGCCAGCAGTTATAGGGGTGTGGGCAATCAGCCCCAGCATTTT. Its translation: CASSYRGVGNQPQHF. The J gene is TRBJ1-5, the V gene TRBV6-5; weak D call: TRBD1 (5 bases). Trimming pared 3 bases from V and 2 bases from J, leaving 11 bases between. CDR3 length: 15 amino acids. CDR1 MNHEY and CDR2 SVGAGI come from the germline V gene.

This clone has a single count. The chain uses TRBV7-3 and TRBJ1-6; no firm D call. The CDR3 has 12 amino acids. CDR1 SGHTA and CDR2 FQGTGA come from the germline V gene. V was clipped by 2 bases and J by 7 bases, with 3 bases between them. CDR3 loop: CASSLPNSPLHF. In DNA form, the CDR3 reads TGTGCCAGCAGCTTACCAAATTCACCCCTCCACTTT.

The chain uses TRBV5-1 and TRBJ1-1, with D perhaps TRBD1 (6 bases). The germline CDR1 and CDR2 sequences are SGHRS and YFSETQ. V gave up 6 bases and J gave up 6 bases, with 21 bases separating them. The CDR3 covers 15 residues. CDR3 loop: CASNPEGTGSAEAFF. The CDR3 nucleotides read TGCGCCAGCAACCCGGAAGGAACAGGGTCGGCTGAAGCTTTCTTT. Combining the CDR3 with reference TRBV5-1 and TRBJ1-1 gives the whole variable domain KAGVTQTPRYLIKTRGQQVTLSCSPISGHRSVSWYQQTPGQGLQFLFEYFSETQRNKGNFPGRFSGRQFSNSRSEMNVSTLELGDSALYLCASNPEGTGSAEAFFGQGTRLTVV.